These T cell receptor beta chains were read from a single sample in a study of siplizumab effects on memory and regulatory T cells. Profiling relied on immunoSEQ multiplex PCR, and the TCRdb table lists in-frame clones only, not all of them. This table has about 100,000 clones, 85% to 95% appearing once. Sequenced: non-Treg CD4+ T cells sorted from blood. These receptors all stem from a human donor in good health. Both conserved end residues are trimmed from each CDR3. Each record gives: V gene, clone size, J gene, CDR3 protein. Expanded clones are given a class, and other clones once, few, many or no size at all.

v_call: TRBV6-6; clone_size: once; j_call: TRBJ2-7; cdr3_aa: ASSPPSYEQY
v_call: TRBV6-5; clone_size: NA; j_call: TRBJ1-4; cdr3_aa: ASKIGQANEKLF
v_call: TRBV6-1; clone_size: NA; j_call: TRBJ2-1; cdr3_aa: ASSDRGRRNEQF
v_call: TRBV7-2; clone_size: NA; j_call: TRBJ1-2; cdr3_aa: ASSLQSGTANYGYT
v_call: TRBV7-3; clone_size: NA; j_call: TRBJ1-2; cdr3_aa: ASSLGQRTGYT
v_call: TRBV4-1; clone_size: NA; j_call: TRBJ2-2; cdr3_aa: ASSQDPARATGELF
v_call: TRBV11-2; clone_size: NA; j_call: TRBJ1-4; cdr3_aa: ASSLDLYPGGANEKLF
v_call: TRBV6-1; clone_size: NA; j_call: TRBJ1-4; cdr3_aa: ASSGSIRRGAEKLF
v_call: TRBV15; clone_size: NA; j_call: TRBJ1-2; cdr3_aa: ATSRESRGLGGYT
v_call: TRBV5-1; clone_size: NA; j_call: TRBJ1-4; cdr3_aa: ASSIFGTGDEKLF
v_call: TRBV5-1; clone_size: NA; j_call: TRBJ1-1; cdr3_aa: ASSTRTANTEAF
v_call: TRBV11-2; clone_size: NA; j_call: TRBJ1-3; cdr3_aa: ASSPDRTSSGNTIY
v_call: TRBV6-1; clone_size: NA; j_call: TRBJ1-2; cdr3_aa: ASSSSAWESGYT
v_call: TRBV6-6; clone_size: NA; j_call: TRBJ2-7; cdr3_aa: ASSYSTPATYEQY
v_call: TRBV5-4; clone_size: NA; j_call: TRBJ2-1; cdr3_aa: ASSPGDRVNEQF
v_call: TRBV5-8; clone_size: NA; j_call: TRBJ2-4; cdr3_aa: ASSLSAGWAKNIQY
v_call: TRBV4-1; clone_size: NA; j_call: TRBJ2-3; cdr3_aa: ASSQGASGITATDTQY
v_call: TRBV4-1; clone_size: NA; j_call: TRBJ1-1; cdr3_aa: ASSPHGGMNTEAF
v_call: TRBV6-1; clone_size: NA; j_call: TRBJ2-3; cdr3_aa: ASSSTGVDTQY
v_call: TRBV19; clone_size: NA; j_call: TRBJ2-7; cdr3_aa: ASRRTRHDEQY
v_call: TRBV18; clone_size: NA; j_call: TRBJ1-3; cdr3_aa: ASSPTGTGRAGNTIY
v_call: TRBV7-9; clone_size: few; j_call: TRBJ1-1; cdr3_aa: ASSLGVTEAF
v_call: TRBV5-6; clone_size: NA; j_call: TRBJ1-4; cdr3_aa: ASSLGFSGVQEKLF
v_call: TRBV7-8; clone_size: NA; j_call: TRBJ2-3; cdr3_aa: ASSPARLGPLDTQY
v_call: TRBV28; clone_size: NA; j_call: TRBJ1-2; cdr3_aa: ASSSTGGTNYGYT
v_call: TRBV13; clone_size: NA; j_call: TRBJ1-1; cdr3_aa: ASSSSITGQLSEAF
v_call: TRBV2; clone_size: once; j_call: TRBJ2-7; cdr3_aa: ASSAGQLLYSYEQY
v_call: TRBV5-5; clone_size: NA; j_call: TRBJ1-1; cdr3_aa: ASSSRDTINHGAF
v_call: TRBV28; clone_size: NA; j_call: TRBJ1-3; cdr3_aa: ASSQFRTGGVGPGNTIY
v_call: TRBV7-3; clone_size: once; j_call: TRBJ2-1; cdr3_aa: ASSLRASGNTYNEQF
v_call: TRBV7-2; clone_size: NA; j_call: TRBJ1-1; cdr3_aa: ASASVGRPNTEAF
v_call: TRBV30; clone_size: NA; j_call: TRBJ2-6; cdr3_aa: AWTKRGADREKTGANVLT
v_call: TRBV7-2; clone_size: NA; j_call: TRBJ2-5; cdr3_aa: ASSLVQGQETQY
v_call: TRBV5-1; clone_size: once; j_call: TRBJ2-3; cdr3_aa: ASSLSHGGATDTQY
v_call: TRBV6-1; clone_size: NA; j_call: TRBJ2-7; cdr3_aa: ASSEGTVYEQY
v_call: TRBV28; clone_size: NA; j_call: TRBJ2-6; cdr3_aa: ASGTSGISGANVLT
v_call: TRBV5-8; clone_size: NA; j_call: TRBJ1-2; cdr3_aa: ASSLATGYGYT
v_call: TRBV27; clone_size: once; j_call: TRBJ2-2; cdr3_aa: ASSVSGGGGGELF
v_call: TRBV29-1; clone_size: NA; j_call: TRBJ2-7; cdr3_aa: SVERAGGEQY
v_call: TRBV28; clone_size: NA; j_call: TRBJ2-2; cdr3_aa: ASREPTLAGVDTGELF
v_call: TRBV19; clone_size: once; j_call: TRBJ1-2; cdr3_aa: ASSTPGVTNYGYT
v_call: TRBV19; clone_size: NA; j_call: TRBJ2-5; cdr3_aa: ASSMLKGGIETQY
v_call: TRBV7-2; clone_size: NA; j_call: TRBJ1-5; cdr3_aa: ASSRGFAGYSNQPQH
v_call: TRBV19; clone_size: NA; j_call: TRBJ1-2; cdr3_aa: ASSVYGTSNYGYT
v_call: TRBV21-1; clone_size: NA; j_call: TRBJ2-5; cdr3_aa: ASSKAYLEGQGETQY
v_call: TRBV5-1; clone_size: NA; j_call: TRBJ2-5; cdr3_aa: ASSLATGTQETQY
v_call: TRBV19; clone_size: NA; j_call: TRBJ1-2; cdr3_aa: ASSIVTGDLYGYT
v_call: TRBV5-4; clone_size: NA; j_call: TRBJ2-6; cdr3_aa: ASSPRDPGANVLT
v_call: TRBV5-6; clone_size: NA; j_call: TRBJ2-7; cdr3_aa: ASSLVVGGVAYEQY